The clone carrying this T cell receptor (beta chain) was seen many times. Its antigen is undetermined. With V trimmed by 7 bases and J by 2 bases, 9 bases remained unmatched. This CDR3 is built from 15 residues. Germline-derived CDR1 and CDR2 are MNHEY and SVGAGI. Documented time point: healthy volunteer bleed at 6 weeks. Extraction yielded total RNA from whole blood (unfractionated). Each cDNA molecule in the library carried unique molecular identifiers. In the source study's methods: Ranging from about 20,000 to 700,000, TCR counts per sample had a median value of roughly 96,000. TCRdb fed the RACE reads into MiXCR, producing one record per CDR3 protein. The V and J calls shown here were made by TCRdb, not taken from the authors' results. The sample contains 40,000 to 45,000 distinct CDR3 sequences, 3.7% of which appear only once. The sample is drawn from a study of human T cells and chemical hapten exposure.

The study, taken as a whole, reports: TCRs exceeding a frequency of 1 in 1000 stayed unchanged under DPC sensitization.

The TCR sequence derives from a human donor in good health. Some clones in this sample may be carry-over from other donors' samples. Sequenced input: whole blood. The chain links TRBV6-5 to TRBJ1-2, with 8 positions matching TRBD1. This CDR3 is CASTRGQGGNYGYTF. The CDR3 DNA is TGTGCCAGCACCCGTGGACAGGGAGGCAACTATGGCTACACCTTC.